Listed below are T cell receptor beta chains from one sample, sequenced in a study of T cell responses to AZD1222 COVID-19 vaccine. Data came from immunoSEQ multiplex PCR; TCRdb stores just in-frame clones and leaves some out. Here the sample spans some 150,000 clones, more than 70% being singletons. The sequencing used peripheral blood, collected on day 0 of MenACWY control vaccination. The receptors shown here come from an adult in good health. Each CDR3 is given with its conserved first and last residue. A D gene is named only where the DNA matches it firmly. Expanded clones get a size class; other rows say once, few or many, or leave the size out.

clone_size: NA; j_call: TRBJ2-3; d_call: NA; v_call: TRBV27; cdr3_nt: TGTGCCAGCAGTTTCGTCGGTTCCAACACAGATACGCAGTATTTT; cdr3_aa: CASSFVGSNTDTQYF
clone_size: NA; j_call: TRBJ2-7; d_call: TRBD1; v_call: TRBV29-1; cdr3_nt: TGCAGCGTCCTCAGGGGGACAGGTGGAAACGAGCAGTACTTC; cdr3_aa: CSVLRGTGGNEQYF
clone_size: NA; j_call: TRBJ2-5; d_call: NA; v_call: TRBV3-1/TRBV3-2; cdr3_nt: TGTGCCAGCAGCCCCTCTAGCGCAGGGACGACCCAGTACTTC; cdr3_aa: CASSPSSAGTTQYF
clone_size: NA; j_call: TRBJ1-5; d_call: NA; v_call: TRBV12-3/TRBV12-4; cdr3_nt: TGTGCCAGCAGCCCTGGCGGGGGTCCGCCCCAGCATTTT; cdr3_aa: CASSPGGGPPQHF
clone_size: NA; j_call: TRBJ1-2; d_call: NA; v_call: TRBV7-2; cdr3_nt: TGTGCCAGCAGTGAACAGGGACCTTTCTATGGCTACACCTTC; cdr3_aa: CASSEQGPFYGYTF
clone_size: once; j_call: TRBJ2-1; d_call: NA; v_call: TRBV19; cdr3_nt: TGTGCCAGTAGTGCGGGATACGGTGAGCAGTTCTTC; cdr3_aa: CASSAGYGEQFF
clone_size: few; j_call: TRBJ2-7; d_call: NA; v_call: TRBV30; cdr3_nt: TGTGCCTGGAGTGAGAGCTACGAGCAGTACTTC; cdr3_aa: CAWSESYEQYF
clone_size: NA; j_call: TRBJ2-2; d_call: NA; v_call: TRBV7-3; cdr3_nt: TGTGCCAGCAGCTTATTTGGTACGGTCACCGGGGAGCTGTTTTTT; cdr3_aa: CASSLFGTVTGELFF
clone_size: once; j_call: TRBJ1-1; d_call: TRBD1; v_call: TRBV5-1; cdr3_nt: TGCGCCAGCAGCTTGTTGGGACAGGGGACGAACACTGAAGCTTTCTTT; cdr3_aa: CASSLLGQGTNTEAFF
clone_size: few; j_call: TRBJ2-5; d_call: NA; v_call: TRBV25-1; cdr3_nt: TGTGCCAGCAGTGAATGGTCAGGGAGTCGAGAGACCCAGTACTTC; cdr3_aa: CASSEWSGSRETQYF
clone_size: NA; j_call: TRBJ2-1; d_call: TRBD2; v_call: TRBV27; cdr3_nt: TGTGCCACTAGCGGGATTTCCTACAATGAGCAGTTCTTC; cdr3_aa: CATSGISYNEQFF
clone_size: NA; j_call: TRBJ1-5; d_call: NA; v_call: TRBV11-2; cdr3_nt: TGTGCCAGCAGCTCAGGACAATATAGCAATCAGCCCCAGCATTTT; cdr3_aa: CASSSGQYSNQPQHF
clone_size: NA; j_call: TRBJ1-2; d_call: NA; v_call: TRBV14; cdr3_nt: TGTGCCAGCAGCCAGCAGGACAGCGCGTATGGCTACACCTTC; cdr3_aa: CASSQQDSAYGYTF
clone_size: NA; j_call: TRBJ2-1; d_call: TRBD2; v_call: TRBV30; cdr3_nt: TGTGCCTGGAGTGTATCACTAGCGGGCTACAATGAGCAGTTCTTC; cdr3_aa: CAWSVSLAGYNEQFF
clone_size: NA; j_call: TRBJ2-5; d_call: TRBD1; v_call: TRBV16; cdr3_nt: TGTGCCAGCAGCCAATCGGGGACAGGGGAAGAGACCCAGTACTTC; cdr3_aa: CASSQSGTGEETQYF
clone_size: NA; j_call: TRBJ1-1; d_call: TRBD1; v_call: TRBV7-9; cdr3_nt: TGTGCCAGCAGCATGGGGGACAGCACTGAAGCTTTCTTT; cdr3_aa: CASSMGDSTEAFF
clone_size: once; j_call: TRBJ2-3; d_call: NA; v_call: TRBV4-2; cdr3_nt: TGTGCCAGCAGCCAATCCGGGGGAAGGGCAGATACGCAGTATTTT; cdr3_aa: CASSQSGGRADTQYF
clone_size: NA; j_call: TRBJ1-1; d_call: NA; v_call: TRBV5-1; cdr3_nt: TGCGCCAGCAGCTTGGTGGTCGACACTGAAGCTTTCTTT; cdr3_aa: CASSLVVDTEAFF
clone_size: NA; j_call: TRBJ2-7; d_call: NA; v_call: TRBV25-1; cdr3_nt: TGTGCCAGCACCGGAAACAAGTTCGGAGAGCAGTACTTC; cdr3_aa: CASTGNKFGEQYF
clone_size: once; j_call: TRBJ1-2; d_call: NA; v_call: TRBV9; cdr3_nt: TGTGCCAGCAGCGTAGAATTCAGACGCTACACCTTC; cdr3_aa: CASSVEFRRYTF
clone_size: NA; j_call: TRBJ2-6; d_call: TRBD1; v_call: TRBV19; cdr3_nt: TGTGCCAGTAGTAAAGGGGGCAGTGGGGCCAACGTCCTGACTTTC; cdr3_aa: CASSKGGSGANVLTF
clone_size: NA; j_call: TRBJ1-2; d_call: TRBD1; v_call: TRBV7-9; cdr3_nt: TGTGCCAGCAGCTACTCGGACAGGAGGAATTCATATGGCTACACCTTC; cdr3_aa: CASSYSDRRNSYGYTF
clone_size: NA; j_call: TRBJ1-3; d_call: NA; v_call: TRBV5-1; cdr3_nt: TGCGCCAGCAGCTATTGGGGGTCCGAAGGACAGATTGGAAACACCATATATTTT; cdr3_aa: CASSYWGSEGQIGNTIYF
clone_size: NA; j_call: TRBJ1-6; d_call: NA; v_call: TRBV7-6; cdr3_nt: TGTGCCAGCAGCTCGGCGGGTTATAATTCACCCCTCCACTTT; cdr3_aa: CASSSAGYNSPLHF
clone_size: NA; j_call: TRBJ2-7; d_call: NA; v_call: TRBV28; cdr3_nt: TGTGCCAGCAGTTTGGGGGTCCTGGCAGCCCTCTCCTACGAGCAGTACTTC; cdr3_aa: CASSLGVLAALSYEQYF
clone_size: NA; j_call: TRBJ1-3; d_call: NA; v_call: TRBV16; cdr3_nt: TGTGCCAGCAGCCTCACCCCAGGGGAACCCTCTGGAAACACCATATATTTT; cdr3_aa: CASSLTPGEPSGNTIYF
clone_size: NA; j_call: TRBJ1-3; d_call: TRBD1; v_call: TRBV30; cdr3_nt: TGTGCCTCCCAGGGGGCGAGGGGAAACACCATATATTTT; cdr3_aa: CASQGARGNTIYF
clone_size: NA; j_call: TRBJ1-6; d_call: TRBD1; v_call: TRBV12-3/TRBV12-4; cdr3_nt: TGTGCCAGCAACACCGGGACAGTCTCACCCCTCCACTTT; cdr3_aa: CASNTGTVSPLHF
clone_size: NA; j_call: TRBJ1-5; d_call: NA; v_call: TRBV24-1; cdr3_nt: TGTGCCACCAGTGATTCGGACGGGGCGGTGTATCAGCCCCAGCATTTT; cdr3_aa: CATSDSDGAVYQPQHF
clone_size: NA; j_call: TRBJ2-2; d_call: NA; v_call: TRBV7-7; cdr3_nt: TGTGCTAGCAGCTTCGAACTGAACACCGGGGAGCTGTTTTTT; cdr3_aa: CASSFELNTGELFF
clone_size: NA; j_call: TRBJ1-2; d_call: NA; v_call: TRBV2; cdr3_nt: TGTGCCAGCAGTGTGAGTGGGGATGGCTACACCTTC; cdr3_aa: CASSVSGDGYTF
clone_size: NA; j_call: TRBJ1-3; d_call: NA; v_call: TRBV9; cdr3_nt: TGTGCCAGCAGCTATAGGAACACCATATATTTT; cdr3_aa: CASSYRNTIYF
clone_size: NA; j_call: TRBJ1-1; d_call: NA; v_call: TRBV18; cdr3_nt: TGTGCCAGCTCACTTAGGGGGGACTTGAACACTGAAGCTTTCTTT; cdr3_aa: CASSLRGDLNTEAFF
clone_size: once; j_call: TRBJ2-2; d_call: NA; v_call: TRBV7-9; cdr3_nt: TGTGCCAGCAGCTACCGCAGGGATACCGGGGAGCTGTTTTTT; cdr3_aa: CASSYRRDTGELFF
clone_size: NA; j_call: TRBJ2-1; d_call: NA; v_call: TRBV9; cdr3_nt: TGTGCCAGCAGCGTAGAGCAGGCAGGTACAAATGAGCAGTTCTTC; cdr3_aa: CASSVEQAGTNEQFF
clone_size: NA; j_call: TRBJ1-1; d_call: TRBD1; v_call: TRBV19; cdr3_nt: TGTGCCAGTAGTATCCTAGGACAGGGGTCGGCTGAAGCTTTCTTT; cdr3_aa: CASSILGQGSAEAFF
clone_size: NA; j_call: TRBJ1-1; d_call: NA; v_call: TRBV7-2; cdr3_nt: TGTGCCAGCAGCTCAAAATGGAACACTGAAGCTTTCTTT; cdr3_aa: CASSSKWNTEAFF
clone_size: NA; j_call: TRBJ2-3; d_call: NA; v_call: TRBV11-3; cdr3_nt: TGTGCCAGCAGCTTAGTCCCTAGCCTCTGGCTATCGCAGTATTTT; cdr3_aa: CASSLVPSLWLSQYF
clone_size: few; j_call: TRBJ2-7; d_call: NA; v_call: TRBV15; cdr3_nt: TGTGCCACCAGCAGAGACGGGACGGTAAAGGGTGGAGACGAGCAGTACTTC; cdr3_aa: CATSRDGTVKGGDEQYF
clone_size: once; j_call: TRBJ2-1; d_call: NA; v_call: TRBV4-3; cdr3_nt: TGCGCCAGCAGCCAAGAGGCTGGTAGCGGCCACAATGAGCAGTTCTTC; cdr3_aa: CASSQEAGSGHNEQFF
clone_size: NA; j_call: TRBJ2-1; d_call: TRBD2; v_call: TRBV27; cdr3_nt: TGTGCCAGCTGGTTCGTGGGAGGGACCTACAATGAGCAGTTCTTC; cdr3_aa: CASWFVGGTYNEQFF
clone_size: NA; j_call: TRBJ2-5; d_call: TRBD2; v_call: TRBV7-9; cdr3_nt: TGTGCCAGCAGCTTGGGGTTCGCGGGGGAAGAGACCCAGTACTTC; cdr3_aa: CASSLGFAGEETQYF
clone_size: NA; j_call: TRBJ1-6; d_call: NA; v_call: TRBV4-1; cdr3_nt: TGCGCCAGCAGCCAAGGATTACGGACCGCCCTTTTGGCCCTCCACTTT; cdr3_aa: CASSQGLRTALLALHF